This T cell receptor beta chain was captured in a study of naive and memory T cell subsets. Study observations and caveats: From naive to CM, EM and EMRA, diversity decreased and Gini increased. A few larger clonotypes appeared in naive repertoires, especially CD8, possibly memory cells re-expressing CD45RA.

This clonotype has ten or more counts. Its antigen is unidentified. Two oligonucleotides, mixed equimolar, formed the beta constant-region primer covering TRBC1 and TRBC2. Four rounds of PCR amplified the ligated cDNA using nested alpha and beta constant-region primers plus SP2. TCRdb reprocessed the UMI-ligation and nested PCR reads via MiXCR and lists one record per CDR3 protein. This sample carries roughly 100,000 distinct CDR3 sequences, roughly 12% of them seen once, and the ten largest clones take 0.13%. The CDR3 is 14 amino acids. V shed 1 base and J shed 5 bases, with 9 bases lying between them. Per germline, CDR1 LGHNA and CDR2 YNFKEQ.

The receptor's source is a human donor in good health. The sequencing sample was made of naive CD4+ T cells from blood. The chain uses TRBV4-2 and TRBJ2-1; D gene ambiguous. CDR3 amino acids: CASSQASSNNEQFF. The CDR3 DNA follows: TGTGCCAGCAGCCAAGCTTCGTCTAACAATGAGCAGTTCTTC.